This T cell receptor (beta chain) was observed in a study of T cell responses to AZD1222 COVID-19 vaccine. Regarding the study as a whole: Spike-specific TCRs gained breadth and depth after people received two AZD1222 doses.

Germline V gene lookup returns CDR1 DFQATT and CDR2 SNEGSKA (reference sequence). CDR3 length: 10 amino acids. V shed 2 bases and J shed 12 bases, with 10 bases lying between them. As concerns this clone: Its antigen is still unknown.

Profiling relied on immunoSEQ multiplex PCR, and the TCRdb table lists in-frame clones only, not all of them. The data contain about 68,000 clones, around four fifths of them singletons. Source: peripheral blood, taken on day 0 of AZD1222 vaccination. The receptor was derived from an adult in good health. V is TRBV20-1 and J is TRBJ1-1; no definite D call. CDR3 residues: CSARPNMTFF. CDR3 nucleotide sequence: TGCAGTGCTAGACCTAATATGACTTTCTTT.